This TCR beta chain comes out of a study of CD8 T cells in Susac syndrome. Random hexamers served to reverse transcribe about 0.5 to 1 ug RNA. TCRdb processed the immunoSEQ multiplex PCR reads anew with MiXCR; each CDR3 protein has one entry. The sample gives 70,000 to 85,000 distinct CDR3 sequences, roughly 95% of which show up once; around 0.41% is in the top ten. The ends lost 8 bases at V and 1 base at J; junction bases unmatched: 4. This CDR3 is 13 amino acids long. Germline V lookup: CDR1 LNHNV, CDR2 YYDKDF (reference sequence). The sample taken for sequencing was CD8+ T cells from PBMCs. The sequence was obtained from a human donor with Susac syndrome. The V call is TRBV15, the J call TRBJ2-5; TRBD2 matches 7 bases. The CDR3 loop reads CATGTNLQETQYF. The CDR3 DNA follows: TGTGCCACCGGGACTAACCTCCAAGAGACCCAGTACTTC.